Listed below are T cell receptor beta chains from one sample, sequenced in a study of regulatory T cells in long-lasting Graves disease. Each CDR3 protein is one row after TCRdb ran MiXCR on the multiplex PCR reads. The sample includes some 320,000 distinct CDR3 sequences, 15% to 20% of them seen just once. Specimen: peripheral blood mononuclear cells (PBMCs), collected at new diagnosis, from a patient treated with antithyroid drugs. The receptors derive from a female donor with Graves disease. The CDR3 runs from the conserved cysteine through the conserved F or W. A D gene is named only where the DNA matches it firmly. Clone size appears in some rows only: once, few, many, or a class for an expanded clone.

v_gene,j_gene,d_gene,len,abundance,CDR3aa,CDR3nt
TRBV29-1,TRBJ2-1,TRBD1,15,-,CSVEDTGQVYNEQFF,TGCAGCGTTGAAGATACAGGACAGGTGTACAATGAGCAGTTCTTC
TRBV6-5,TRBJ2-6,-,16,-,CASSYSGAPGANVLTF,TGTGCCAGCAGCTACTCGGGGGCCCCGGGGGCCAACGTCCTGACTTTC
TRBV12-3/TRBV12-4,TRBJ2-1,-,13,many,CASSLVRDNEQFF,TGTGCCAGCAGTTTAGTCCGGGACAATGAGCAGTTCTTC
TRBV28,TRBJ1-2,TRBD1,13,-,CASSLRGGNGYTF,TGTGCCAGCAGTTTACGAGGGGGCAATGGCTACACCTTC
TRBV27,TRBJ2-3,-,13,-,CASSASRTDTQYF,TGTGCCAGCAGTGCTTCACGGACAGATACGCAGTATTTT
TRBV2,TRBJ2-1,-,14,many,CASSERGHSNEQFF,TGTGCCAGCAGTGAGCGGGGGCACAGCAATGAGCAGTTCTTC
TRBV27,TRBJ1-6,TRBD1,13,many,CASSAQGDSPLHF,TGTGCCAGCAGTGCCCAGGGGGATTCACCCCTCCACTTT
TRBV28,TRBJ1-2,TRBD1,14,many,CASSPRDREYGYTF,TGTGCCAGCAGTCCGAGGGACAGGGAGTATGGCTACACCTTC
TRBV6-5,TRBJ1-1,-,14,few,CASSYSRGRTEAFF,TGTGCCAGCAGTTACTCAAGGGGGAGGACTGAAGCTTTCTTT
TRBV2,TRBJ1-2,-,11,-,CASHRVRGYTF,TGTGCCAGTCATCGGGTCCGCGGCTACACCTTC
TRBV3-1,TRBJ1-5,-,14,-,CASSQGPGGWPQHF,TGTGCCAGCAGCCAGGGACCCGGAGGGTGGCCCCAGCATTTT
TRBV19,TRBJ2-1,-,15,many,CASSIKPQFYNEQFF,TGTGCCAGTAGTATTAAGCCTCAATTTTACAATGAGCAGTTCTTC
TRBV10-3,TRBJ1-1,-,15,many,CAISEMREGSTEAFF,TGTGCCATCAGTGAGATGAGGGAGGGAAGCACTGAAGCTTTCTTT
TRBV20-1,TRBJ2-3,-,15,many,CSATGGGLVTDTQYF,TGCAGTGCTACAGGGGGGGGACTAGTTACAGATACGCAGTATTTT
TRBV2,TRBJ2-1,TRBD1,15,many,CASSRDRGSYNEQFF,TGTGCCAGCAGCCGGGACAGGGGGTCCTACAATGAGCAGTTCTTC
TRBV30,TRBJ1-1,-,12,many,CAWSDLGTEAFF,TGTGCCTGGAGTGACCTTGGCACTGAAGCTTTCTTT
TRBV11-2,TRBJ1-1,-,13,many,CASSSGQHTEAFF,TGTGCCAGCAGCTCAGGACAGCACACTGAAGCTTTCTTT
TRBV19,TRBJ1-5,TRBD1,11,many,CASSTRDSQHF,TGTGCCAGTAGTACGCGGGACAGCCAGCATTTT
TRBV29-1,TRBJ1-1,TRBD1,14,-,CSVTGGTTNTEAFF,TGCAGCGTTACAGGGGGGACAACGAACACTGAAGCTTTCTTT
TRBV29-1,TRBJ2-2,TRBD1,15,many,CSPVSGQGNTGELFF,TGCAGCCCCGTATCTGGACAGGGTAACACCGGGGAGCTGTTTTTT
TRBV5-1,TRBJ2-7,-,14,many,CASSSGVAGDKQYF,TGCGCCAGCAGCTCAGGGGTGGCTGGGGACAAGCAGTACTTC
TRBV6-2/TRBV6-3,TRBJ1-1,-,15,few,CASSYDGGKSSEAFF,TGTGCCAGCAGTTACGACGGGGGGAAGAGTTCTGAAGCTTTCTTT
TRBV24-1,TRBJ2-1,-,14,many,CATSDLPGNNEQFF,TGTGCCACCAGTGATTTGCCCGGGAACAATGAGCAGTTCTTC
TRBV28,TRBJ1-1,-,9,many,CASRSEAFF,TGTGCCAGCAGATCCGAAGCTTTCTTT
TRBV7-9,TRBJ2-5,-,15,many,CASSLGGQGQETQYF,TGTGCCAGCAGCTTAGGGGGCCAGGGCCAAGAGACCCAGTACTTC
TRBV11-2,TRBJ2-2,-,13,many,CASSDRLRGELFF,TGTGCCAGCAGCGACCGACTCAGAGGGGAGCTGTTTTTT
TRBV19,TRBJ1-1,TRBD1,17,many,CASSTGTGGGVVTEAFF,TGTGCCAGTAGTACCGGGACAGGGGGCGGCGTGGTAACTGAAGCTTTCTTT
TRBV24-1,TRBJ1-2,TRBD1,15,many,CATSEPGQGPYGYTF,TGTGCCACCAGTGAACCCGGACAGGGTCCCTATGGCTACACCTTC
TRBV2,TRBJ1-2,TRBD1,13,many,CASSRTGDGGYTF,TGTGCCAGCAGTCGAACAGGGGACGGAGGCTACACCTTC
TRBV6-1,TRBJ2-2,TRBD2,16,-,CASSEALSGRAGELFF,TGTGCCAGCAGTGAAGCGTTAAGCGGGAGGGCCGGGGAGCTGTTTTTT
TRBV6-1,TRBJ2-5,TRBD2,18,many,CASSAHWLTSGRGETQYF,TGTGCCAGCAGTGCACACTGGCTGACTAGCGGGAGGGGAGAGACCCAGTACTTC
TRBV28,TRBJ1-2,TRBD1,17,many,CASSLSGEGGGDYGYTF,TGTGCCAGCAGTTTATCCGGAGAAGGGGGCGGGGACTATGGCTACACCTTC
TRBV7-3,TRBJ1-4,-,15,many,CASSLRFETNEKLFF,TGTGCCAGCAGCTTACGTTTCGAGACTAATGAAAAACTGTTTTTT
TRBV19,TRBJ1-5,-,18,many,CASSISNVGPAGNQPQHF,TGTGCCAGTAGTATATCAAACGTGGGTCCAGCAGGCAATCAGCCCCAGCATTTT
TRBV5-1,TRBJ1-6,-,15,many,CASSLAGMDNSPLHF,TGCGCCAGCAGCTTGGCGGGGATGGATAATTCACCCCTCCACTTT
TRBV14,TRBJ2-5,-,12,many,CASSHFRGTQYF,TGTGCCAGCAGCCATTTCCGAGGGACCCAGTACTTC
TRBV18,TRBJ2-7,TRBD2,17,many,CASSRLLAAGDPNEQYF,TGTGCCAGCTCAAGATTACTAGCGGCGGGGGATCCTAACGAGCAGTACTTC
TRBV5-6,TRBJ1-2,-,16,few,CASSPEVQRTHYGYTF,TGTGCCAGCAGCCCGGAAGTACAGCGGACCCATTATGGCTACACCTTC
TRBV20-1,TRBJ1-4,-,13,many,CSARTDANEKLFF,TGCAGTGCACGGACGGATGCTAATGAAAAACTGTTTTTT
TRBV10-3,TRBJ2-3,-,14,many,CAARASQGVDTQYF,TGTGCCGCACGAGCGAGCCAAGGGGTAGATACGCAGTATTTT
TRBV7-2,TRBJ2-1,TRBD1,13,many,CASRTYRGHEQFF,TGTGCCAGCAGAACCTACAGGGGGCATGAGCAGTTCTTC
TRBV5-1,TRBJ2-5,TRBD2,14,many,CASPGGPGGGTQYF,TGCGCCAGCCCCGGCGGGCCGGGCGGGGGGACCCAGTACTTC
TRBV10-1,TRBJ2-1,TRBD2,12,many,CASGFGTSGQFF,TGCGCCAGCGGGTTCGGGACTAGCGGGCAGTTCTTC
TRBV6-1,TRBJ2-7,TRBD2,13,many,CASRWGGAYEQYF,TGTGCCAGCAGGTGGGGGGGGGCCTACGAGCAGTACTTC
TRBV7-9,TRBJ1-5,-,17,many,CASSLIPGPGDNQPQHF,TGTGCCAGCAGCTTAATACCGGGACCGGGAGACAATCAGCCCCAGCATTTT
TRBV7-9,TRBJ2-1,-,13,-,CACRDSSYNEQFF,TGTGCCTGCCGGGACTCCTCCTACAATGAGCAGTTCTTC
TRBV2,TRBJ1-1,-,15,many,CASKWLQATGGEAFF,TGTGCCAGCAAATGGCTCCAGGCCACCGGGGGTGAAGCTTTCTTT
TRBV6-1,TRBJ2-7,-,19,-,CASRGAAQGGEGVPYEQYF,TGTGCCAGCAGGGGGGCCGCCCAGGGAGGAGAGGGAGTCCCCTACGAGCAGTACTTC
TRBV2,TRBJ1-5,TRBD1,15,many,CASRGGGQENQPQHF,TGTGCCAGCAGGGGTGGGGGACAGGAAAATCAGCCCCAGCATTTT
TRBV28,TRBJ1-2,TRBD1,14,once,CAIGRDSVNYGYTF,TGTGCCATCGGCAGGGACAGCGTAAACTATGGCTACACCTTC
TRBV24-1,TRBJ2-3,TRBD2,17,many,CATSDTGLAGLSDTQYF,TGTGCCACCAGTGATACCGGGCTAGCGGGATTGTCAGATACGCAGTATTTT